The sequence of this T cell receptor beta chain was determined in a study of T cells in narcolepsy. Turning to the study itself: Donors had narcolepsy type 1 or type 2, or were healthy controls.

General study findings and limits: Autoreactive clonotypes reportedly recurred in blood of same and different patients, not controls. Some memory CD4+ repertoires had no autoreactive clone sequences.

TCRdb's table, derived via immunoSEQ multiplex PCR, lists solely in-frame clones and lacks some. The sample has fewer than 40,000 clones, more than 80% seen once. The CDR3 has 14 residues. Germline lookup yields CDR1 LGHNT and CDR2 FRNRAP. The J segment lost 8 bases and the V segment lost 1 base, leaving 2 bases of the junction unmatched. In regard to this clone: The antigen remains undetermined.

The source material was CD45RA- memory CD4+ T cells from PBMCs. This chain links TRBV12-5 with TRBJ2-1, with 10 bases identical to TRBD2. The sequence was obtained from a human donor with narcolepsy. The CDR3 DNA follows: TGTGCTAGTGGTTTGGGACTAGCGGGCGATGAGCAGTTCTTC. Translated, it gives CASGLGLAGDEQFF.